This record looks at one TCR beta chain sequence and its context. This sample was taken from a study of T cells in localized non-small cell lung cancer. Looked up from germline, CDR1 is GTSNPN and CDR2 is SVGIG (reference sequence). This CDR3 contains 16 residues. V lost 3 bases to trimming and J lost 4 bases, with 20 bases between them. The protocol was immunoSEQ multiplex PCR, while the TCRdb copy is restricted to in-frame clones and leaves out a portion. Of more than 20,000 clones detected, around 88% appear once; the ten largest clones hold roughly an eighth. The genes are TRBV30 and TRBJ2-3, with D tentatively TRBD1 or TRBD2 (6 bases each). This clonotype was sampled from a female donor aged 60 or older with stage I lung adenocarcinoma. Sequenced here: peripheral blood, sampled before any cancer treatment. The DNA of the CDR3 is TGTGCCTGGAGAGGCAGGAGGGGGGCGTACCCAGATACGCAGTATTTT. Translating it yields CAWRGRRGAYPDTQYF.